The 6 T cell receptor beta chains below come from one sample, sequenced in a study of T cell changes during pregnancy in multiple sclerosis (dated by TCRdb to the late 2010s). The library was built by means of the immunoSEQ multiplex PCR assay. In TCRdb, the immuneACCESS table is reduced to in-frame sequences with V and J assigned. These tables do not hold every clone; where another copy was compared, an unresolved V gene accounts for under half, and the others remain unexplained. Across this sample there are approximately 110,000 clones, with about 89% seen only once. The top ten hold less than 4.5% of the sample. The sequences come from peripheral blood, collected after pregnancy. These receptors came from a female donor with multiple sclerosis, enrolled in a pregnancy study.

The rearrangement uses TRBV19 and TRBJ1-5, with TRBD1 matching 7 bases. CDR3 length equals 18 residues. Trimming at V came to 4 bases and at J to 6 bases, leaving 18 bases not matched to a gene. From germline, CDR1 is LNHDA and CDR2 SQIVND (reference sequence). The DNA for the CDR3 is TGTGCCAGTAGTACCCTTAAGGGATCCAAGGGGGCTAGTCAGCCCCAGCATTTT. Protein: CASSTLKGSKGASQPQHF.

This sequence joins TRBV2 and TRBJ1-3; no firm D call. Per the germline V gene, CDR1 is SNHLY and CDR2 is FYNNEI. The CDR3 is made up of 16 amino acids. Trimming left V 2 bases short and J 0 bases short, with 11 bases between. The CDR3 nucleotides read TGTGCCAGCAGTGAAACCGACACACTCTCTGGAAACACCATATATTTT. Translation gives CASSETDTLSGNTIYF.

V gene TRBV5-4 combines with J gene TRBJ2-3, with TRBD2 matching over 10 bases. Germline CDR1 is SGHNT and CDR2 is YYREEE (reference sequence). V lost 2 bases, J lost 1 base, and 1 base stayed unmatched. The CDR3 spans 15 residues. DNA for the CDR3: TGTGCCAGCAGCTTAGCGGGGGGGGGCACAGATACGCAGTATTTT. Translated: CASSLAGGGTDTQYF.

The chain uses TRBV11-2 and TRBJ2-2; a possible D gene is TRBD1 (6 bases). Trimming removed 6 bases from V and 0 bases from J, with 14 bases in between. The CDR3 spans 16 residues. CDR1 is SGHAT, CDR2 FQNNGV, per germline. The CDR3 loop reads CASRTPRGPNTGELFF. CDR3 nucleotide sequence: TGTGCCAGCAGGACCCCCAGGGGTCCGAACACCGGGGAGCTGTTTTTT.

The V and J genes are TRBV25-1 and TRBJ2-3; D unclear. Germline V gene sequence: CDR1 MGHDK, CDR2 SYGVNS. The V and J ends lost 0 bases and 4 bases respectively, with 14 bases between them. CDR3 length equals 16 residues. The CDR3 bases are TGTGCCAGCAGTGAATATAGAGGTACCCGATCAGATACGCAGTATTTT. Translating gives CASSEYRGTRSDTQYF.

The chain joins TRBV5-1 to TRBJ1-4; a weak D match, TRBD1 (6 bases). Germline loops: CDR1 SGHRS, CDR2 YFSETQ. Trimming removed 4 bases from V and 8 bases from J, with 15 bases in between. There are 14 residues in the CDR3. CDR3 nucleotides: TGCGCCAGCAGCCGCGAGGGGGGGGCCGAAAAACTGTTTTTT. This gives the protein CASSREGGAEKLFF. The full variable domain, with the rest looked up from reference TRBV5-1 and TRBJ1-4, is KAGVTQTPRYLIKTRGQQVTLSCSPISGHRSVSWYQQTPGQGLQFLFEYFSETQRNKGNFPGRFSGRQFSNSRSEMNVSTLELGDSALYLCASSREGGAEKLFFGSGTQLSVL.